A single sample gave rise to the 5 T cell receptor beta chains below, sequenced in a study of T cell responses to AZD1222 COVID-19 vaccine. The method was immunoSEQ multiplex PCR; TCRdb's version includes in-frame clones alone and lacks a portion of them. The data contain about 160,000 clones, around 91% of them seen just once; the ten biggest clones take up 6.9%. The input for sequencing was peripheral blood, taken on day 0 of AZD1222 vaccination. The origin of the receptors is an adult in good health.

The rearrangement links TRBV4-1 to TRBJ2-7; TRBD1 agrees at 9 bases. The V and J ends lost 4 bases and 0 bases, in that order; junction bases with no gene match: 13. The CDR3 runs 18 residues. Per the germline V gene, CDR1 is MGHRA and CDR2 is YSYEKL. This CDR3 reads CASSRGDTGQGSSYEQYF. As DNA, the CDR3 is TGCGCCAGCAGCCGCGGGGATACCGGACAGGGGAGCTCCTACGAGCAGTACTTC.

This rearrangement joins TRBV11-3 to TRBJ2-2, with D unclear. Germline values: CDR1 SGHNT, CDR2 YENEEA. The CDR3 extends over 13 amino acids. Trimming left V 1 base short and J 3 bases short, with 3 bases between. The CDR3 DNA reads TGTGCCAGCAGCTTAGCCTACACCGGGGAGCTGTTTTTT. Protein product: CASSLAYTGELFF.

This clone was observed once. The chain joins TRBV2 to TRBJ1-1, with D maybe TRBD1 (5 bases). The CDR3 covers 14 residues. Trimming removed 7 bases at V and 2 bases at J, with 14 bases between. Germline lookup yields CDR1 SNHLY and CDR2 FYNNEI. The CDR3 DNA sequence: TGTGCCAGCAACGCGGGACCGCGTAACACTGAAGCTTTCTTT. Protein sequence: CASNAGPRNTEAFF. The variable domain in full, completed from reference TRBV2 and TRBJ1-1, reads EPEVTQTPSHQVTQMGQEVILRCVPISNHLYFYWYRQILGQKVEFLVSFYNNEISEKSEIFDDQFSVERPDGSNFTLKIRSTKLEDSAMYFCASNAGPRNTEAFFGQGTRLTVV.

V is TRBV27 and J is TRBJ2-6, with D tentatively TRBD2 (5 bases). V was clipped by 3 bases and J by 2 bases, with 8 bases between them. CDR1 MNHEY and CDR2 SMNVEV come from the germline V gene (reference sequence). CDR3 length equals 15 residues. CDR3 residues: CASSLAGTGANVLTF. In nucleotides, the CDR3 is TGTGCCAGCAGTTTGGCCGGGACTGGGGCCAACGTCCTGACTTTC.

The chain employs TRBV7-2 and TRBJ1-6, with D perhaps matching TRBD1 (5 bases). V was shortened by 7 bases and J by 0 bases, with 16 bases between the two germline ends. CDR3 size: 17 residues. Germline CDR1 is SGHTA and CDR2 is FQGNSA. The CDR3 region is CASTPSRASSYNSPLHF. CDR3 DNA sequence: TGTGCCAGCACACCGAGCAGGGCGAGCTCCTATAATTCACCCCTCCACTTT.